Following are 16 T cell receptor beta chains from one sample sequenced in a study of blood T cells in healthy people across ages. Primed by a sample-barcoded 5' primer and a J-beta primer mix, a second PCR proceeded for about 6 to 12 cycles. Each CDR3 protein is one row after TCRdb ran MiXCR on the 5' RACE reads. The data contain 1.8 million or so distinct CDR3 sequences, approximately 40% of them seen just once; the ten biggest clones take up about 21%. Sequencing used blood. Receptors originate from a human donor in good health.

For this clonotype: At one end, the junction sequence differs from germline, possibly due to a read error. J is TRBJ1-1 and V is TRBV12-3 or TRBV12-4, with TRBD1 as a possible D gene (5 bases). CDR3 length: 16 amino acids. This CDR3 reads CASSPRQLSMNTEAFF. Written as DNA, the CDR3 is TGTGCCAGCAGTCCACGACAGCTAAGTATGAACACTGAGGCTTTCTTT.

The chain is built from TRBV7-8 and TRBJ2-7; TRBD2 agrees at 12 bases. The CDR3 covers 15 residues. V trimming: 5 bases; J trimming: 3 bases; junction bases outside the gene matches: 5. From germline, CDR1 is SGHVS and CDR2 FQNEAQ. The CDR3: CASSNPTSGGYEQYF. In DNA, the CDR3 is TGTGCCAGCAGCAACCCGACTAGCGGGGGCTACGAGCAGTACTTC.

This clonotype was detected ten times or more. This sequence joins TRBV7-3 and TRBJ1-1; TRBD1 might be the D (5 bases). This CDR3 region has 14 residues. V was pared by 5 bases and J by 2 bases, with 12 bases between. CDR1 is SGHTA, CDR2 FQGTGA, per germline. DNA for the CDR3: TGTGCCAGCAGCCCGTTGGGGGGAAACACTGAAGCTTTCTTT. It encodes CASSPLGGNTEAFF.

The V gene is TRBV24-1, the J gene TRBJ2-1, with TRBD2 matching 9 bases. This CDR3 spans 19 amino acids. Trimming cost V 2 bases and J 4 bases; bases outside gene matches: 14. Germline V gene lookup returns CDR1 KGHDR and CDR2 SFDVKD. The DNA for the CDR3 is TGTGCCACCAGTGATTCCGGGACTAGCCCGACTATGAGGTACAATGAGCAGTTCTTC. It encodes CATSDSGTSPTMRYNEQFF.

The chain couples TRBV12-3 or TRBV12-4 to TRBJ1-4; D is unclear. V lost 3 bases and J lost 8, with 10 bases in between. CDR3 length: 13 residues. The CDR3 loop is CASSFRTEEKLFF. CDR3 in DNA: TGTGCCAGCAGTTTTCGGACGGAAGAAAAACTGTTTTTT.

The chain recombines TRBV5-1 with TRBJ2-1, with 12 bases that match TRBD2. From germline, CDR1 is SGHRS and CDR2 YFSETQ. The V segment lost 4 bases and the J segment 1 base; nucleotides outside the gene matches: 3. This CDR3 is 16 amino acids long. CDR3 sequence reads: CASSTSGGISYNEQFF. CDR3 in DNA: TGCGCCAGCAGCACTAGCGGGGGGATTTCCTACAATGAGCAGTTCTTC.

The DNA for the CDR3 is TGTGCCAGCAGTTTCTCCCCGGACAGGGTGGGCAAAAACATTCAGTACTTC. It translates to CASSFSPDRVGKNIQYF. The chain has TRBV6-2 or TRBV6-3 and TRBJ2-4; 8 nucleotides match TRBD1. This CDR3 is built from 17 residues. The junction had 11 bases not matched to a gene; V was cut back by 4 bases and J by 3 bases. CDR1 is MNHEY, CDR2 SVGEGT, per germline.

The table lists this clonotype with many counts. The chain links TRBV29-1 to TRBJ2-7; 7 bases line up with TRBD1. Unmatched junction bases numbered 3, after V lost 4 bases and J lost 0 bases. The CDR3 is 13 amino acids. Germline values: CDR1 SQVTM, CDR2 ANQGSEA. The DNA of the CDR3 is TGCAGCGTTGTTAGGGGGCTCTCCTACGAGCAGTACTTC. Protein: CSVVRGLSYEQYF.

To note about this clonotype: Sequence at one end of the junction differs from germline and may be a read error. This chain uses TRBV7-9 with TRBJ2-6, with 10 positions matching TRBD1. Germline-derived CDR1 and CDR2 are SEHNR and FQNEAQ (reference sequence). The CDR3 spans 16 residues. CDR3 nucleotide sequence: TGTGCCAGCAGCTTGGACAGGGGGACTGGGACCAACGTCCTGACTTTC. Translation: CASSLDRGTGTNVLTF.

The chain uses TRBV12-3 or TRBV12-4 and TRBJ1-4; D is undetermined. Between the trimmed V and J ends, which lost 6 bases and 16 bases, there was a span of 15 bases. The CDR3 sequence is 11 residues long. The CDR3 sequence: CASRLRDTQFF. CDR3 DNA sequence: TGTGCCAGCAGACTGCGAGATACGCAGTTTTTT.

The chain has TRBV7-2 and TRBJ2-1, with D possibly TRBD2 on 5 matching bases. This CDR3 comprises 15 residues. V was pared by 5 bases and J by 4 bases, with 15 bases between. The germline CDR1 and CDR2 sequences are SGHTA and FQGNSA. Here the CDR3 reads CASSPHGGGYNEQFF. The CDR3 coding sequence is TGTGCCAGCAGCCCTCACGGCGGAGGATACAATGAGCAGTTCTTC.

J is TRBJ2-3 and V is TRBV28, with a possible D match to TRBD1 (6 bases). This CDR3 spans 13 amino acids. The germline V gene encodes CDR1 MDHEN and CDR2 SYDVKM. The ends were cut back, 6 bases at V and 7 bases at J, with 14 bases in the middle. CDR3 sequence: CASSGGQFHTQYF. CDR3 nucleotides: TGTGCCAGCAGCGGCGGACAGTTCCATACGCAGTATTTT.

The chain employs TRBV12-3 or TRBV12-4 and TRBJ1-1; D is undetermined. V was cut by 7 bases and J by 1 base, with 7 bases left in between. This CDR3 spans 12 amino acids. The CDR3 region has the DNA TGTGCCAGCAACCCCGCGAACACTGAAGCTTTCTTT. Translation: CASNPANTEAFF.

J is TRBJ2-1 and V is TRBV6-6, with 8 positions matching TRBD1. The CDR3 is made up of 17 amino acids. Unmatched junction bases numbered 12, after V lost 4 bases and J lost 4 bases. Germline assignment: CDR1 MNHNY and CDR2 SVGAGI (reference sequence). CDR3 coding DNA: TGTGCCAGCAGTTTCAACCCGGAGGGACAGGTATACAATGAGCAGTTCTTC. Protein: CASSFNPEGQVYNEQFF.

This clonotype was seen only a few times. The chain couples TRBV11-2 to TRBJ2-7; the D gene could be TRBD1 or TRBD2 (6 bases each). The V gene lost 3 bases and the J gene lost 6 bases, with 15 bases spanning the gap. This CDR3 region has 14 residues. Looked up from germline, CDR1 is SGHAT and CDR2 is FQNNGV. This CDR3 reads CASSFGGPLGEQYF. CDR3 nucleotide sequence: TGTGCCAGCAGCTTCGGGGGCCCCCTTGGCGAGCAGTACTTC. Together with reference TRBV11-2 and TRBJ2-7, the CDR3 gives the full variable domain: EAGVAQSPRYKIIEKRQSVAFWCNPISGHATLYWYQQILGQGPKLLIQFQNNGVVDDSQLPKDRFSAERLKGVDSTLKIQPAKLEDSAVYLCASSFGGPLGEQYFGPGTRLTVT.

Written as DNA, the CDR3 is TGCGCCAGCGGCCTATACAGGGGAGGAGAGACCCAGTATTTT. Translation: CASGLYRGGETQYF. The chain combines TRBV5-1 with TRBJ2-3, with a possible D match to TRBD1 (7 bases). CDR1 and CDR2 from the germline V gene are SGHRS and YFSETQ. This CDR3 is 14 amino acids long. V was cut by 7 bases and J by 12 bases, with 24 bases left in between.